This record covers a single T cell receptor beta chain. Original processing notes: Reference gene primer amplification gave nucleated cell count estimates. Produced via immunoSEQ multiplex PCR; TCRdb's table is partial and in-frame only. That table gives V, J and clone size, and the DNA gave D and trimming. The sample has under 350,000 clones, 80% to 90% seen once. The source of the sample is a study of blood T cell repertoires in COVID-19. Study-wide background: The analysed material was cDNA or gDNA that came from T cells, B-cell-depleted T cells, or PBMCs.

Material: PBMCs or T cells enriched from blood (not recorded which). The sequence was obtained from a woman in her forties with acute COVID-19.

The CDR3 DNA reads TGTGCCAGCAGTCGAGGGGGGGAAGGGTCACCCCTCCACTTT. This encodes CASSRGGEGSPLHF. This chain links TRBV2 with TRBJ1-6, with D perhaps TRBD1 (6 bases). This CDR3 comprises 14 residues. Per germline, CDR1 SNHLY and CDR2 FYNNEI. Trimming took 5 bases from V and 10 from J, leaving 15 bases between them.